A single sample is the source of the 15 T cell receptor beta chains below, sequenced in a study of cytomegalovirus exposure and HLA in healthy donors (TCRdb year 2017). Library preparation employed the immunoSEQ multiplex PCR assay. Held by TCRdb, this immuneACCESS table contains in-frame sequences only and omits some clones. Under half of the omission traces to an unresolved V gene where checked; the cause of the rest is unknown. The sample profile shows 120,000 to 150,000 clones; around 87% of them were found once. The top ten constitute 8.7% of the sample. Sequenced: PBMCs. The receptors here all came from a man younger than 35 in good health and CMV-seropositive.

The V call is TRBV28, the J call TRBJ2-7; TRBD2 is a possible D gene (5 bases). Germline-derived CDR1 and CDR2 are MDHEN and SYDVKM. Deletions cut 3 bases from V and 2 bases from J, with 14 bases between. This CDR3 spans 15 amino acids. The CDR3 spells CASSFIAGGPYEQYF. The CDR3 bases are TGTGCCAGCAGTTTTATTGCCGGAGGACCCTACGAGCAGTACTTC.

The rearrangement joins TRBV28 to TRBJ2-7, with D unclear. Germline V gene lookup returns CDR1 MDHEN and CDR2 SYDVKM. The CDR3 sequence is 15 residues long. V was cut by 2 bases and J by 3 bases, with 14 bases left in between. In nucleotides, the CDR3 is TGTGCCAGCAGTTTAAGGAGTAGCCTGAGCTACGAGCAGTACTTC. Translated: CASSLRSSLSYEQYF.

This clone came up a few times. The V gene is TRBV19, the J gene TRBJ1-2; 7 nucleotides line up with TRBD1. Per germline, CDR1 LNHDA and CDR2 SQIVND (reference sequence). V shed 4 bases, J shed 4 bases, and the junction held 6 bases outside the gene matches. The CDR3 is 14 amino acids. The CDR3 DNA sequence: TGTGCCAGTAGTAACCGACAGGGAGTCTATGGCTACACCTTC. Translated: CASSNRQGVYGYTF.

This clone was seen once. The chain is built from TRBV10-2 and TRBJ2-1; TRBD2 agrees at 11 bases. The germline gives CDR1 WSHSY, CDR2 SAAADI. V was pared by 8 bases and J by 7 bases, with 7 bases of the junction left unmatched. This CDR3 spans 14 amino acids. CDR3 region: CASEIAGGPNEQFF. In DNA, the CDR3 is TGCGCCAGCGAAATAGCGGGGGGGCCAAATGAGCAGTTCTTC.

J is TRBJ1-3 and V is TRBV5-1; TRBD1 matches 11 bases. The CDR3 is made up of 17 amino acids. CDR1 and CDR2 (germline): SGHRS, YFSETQ. Unmatched junction bases numbered 6, after V lost 0 bases and J lost 4 bases. The CDR3 DNA reads as TGCGCCAGCAGCTTGGTCGGGACAGGGGGTTCAGGAAACACCATATATTTT. It yields the protein CASSLVGTGGSGNTIYF.

The chain joins TRBV2 to TRBJ2-1, with TRBD1 matching 7 bases. Germline V gene lookup returns CDR1 SNHLY and CDR2 FYNNEI. Trimming took 3 bases from V and 6 from J; bases not matched to a gene: 5. The CDR3 is made up of 14 amino acids. CDR3 sequence: CASSDGNRGNEQFF. The CDR3 nucleotides are TGTGCCAGCAGTGACGGGAACAGGGGCAATGAGCAGTTCTTC.

This clone came up once. J is TRBJ1-2 and V is TRBV9; no definite D call. V shed 0 bases and J shed 7 bases, with 19 bases lying between them. There are 16 residues in the CDR3. CDR1 and CDR2 (germline): SGDLS, YYNGEE. This CDR3 is CASSVGEVPLLFGYTF. In nucleotides, the CDR3 is TGTGCCAGCAGCGTAGGGGAGGTTCCGTTGCTCTTTGGCTACACCTTC.

The chain recombines TRBV7-2 with TRBJ2-7; 8 bases agree with TRBD1. Looked up from germline, CDR1 is SGHTA and CDR2 is FQGNSA. This CDR3 contains 14 residues. Unmatched junction bases numbered 3, after V lost 3 bases and J lost 2 bases. CDR3 in DNA: TGTGCCAGCAGCTTTTCAGGGGGCGCCTACGAGCAGTACTTC. Protein: CASSFSGGAYEQYF.

In the case of this clone: One junction end disagrees with the germline gene, perhaps due to a read error. This chain connects TRBV6-6 to TRBJ2-4; D not resolved. Germline loops: CDR1 MNHNY, CDR2 SVGAGI (reference sequence). This CDR3 contains 11 residues. The CDR3 DNA reads TGTACCAGCAGTTTAAAAAACATTCAGTACTTC. This translates into CTSSLKNIQYF.

This clone was seen only once. The chain links TRBV12-2 to TRBJ2-7; the table calls TRBD2, which could not be checked here. TRBV12-2 is deemed a pseudogene. This CDR3 spans 17 amino acids. This chain's CDR3 is CASRLAGSREGRVLQYF. DNA of the CDR3: TGTGCAAGTCGCTTAGCAGGGAGTAGGGAGGGCCGAGTTTTACAGTACTTC.

This clone was recorded once. The chain is built from TRBV6-6 and TRBJ1-4; a weak D match, TRBD1 (6 bases). The CDR3 has 13 residues. The V gene lost 6 bases and the J gene lost 5 bases, with 10 bases spanning the gap. Germline V gene sequence: CDR1 MNHNY, CDR2 SVGAGI (reference sequence). As DNA, the CDR3 is TGTGCCAGCAGACCAACAGGGAATGAAAAACTGTTTTTT. Translating it yields CASRPTGNEKLFF.

The sample holds many counts of this clone. V is TRBV2 and J is TRBJ1-4; D is undetermined. V was trimmed by 3 bases and J by 7 bases, leaving 9 bases between them. This CDR3 has 13 amino acids. Germline lookup yields CDR1 SNHLY and CDR2 FYNNEI. In nucleotides, the CDR3 is TGTGCCAGCAGTGAGGGGAGACGTGAAAAACTGTTTTTT. This encodes CASSEGRREKLFF.

V is TRBV7-2 and J is TRBJ2-3; D unresolved. Germline V gene lookup returns CDR1 SGHTA and CDR2 FQGNSA. The CDR3 has 15 amino acids. The V end lost 0 bases, the J end lost 0 bases, and 7 bases lay between the germline ends. In nucleotides, the CDR3 is TGTGCCAGCAGCTTAGCCCACTATAGCACAGATACGCAGTATTTT. Translation gives CASSLAHYSTDTQYF.

This chain connects TRBV7-9 to TRBJ2-7; 7 nucleotides match TRBD2. Germline V gene data show CDR1 as SEHNR and CDR2 as FQNEAQ (reference sequence). Germline trimming cut 5 bases from V and 6 bases from J; bases unmatched to any gene: 7. There are 13 residues in the CDR3. Here the CDR3 reads CASSHPGGGEQYF. The CDR3 nucleotides are TGTGCCAGCAGCCATCCGGGGGGTGGCGAGCAGTACTTC. Variable domain in full (rest from reference TRBV7-9 and TRBJ2-7): DTGVSQNPRHKITKRGQNVTFRCDPISEHNRLYWYRQTLGQGPEFLTYFQNEAQLEKSRLLSDRFSAERPKGSFSTLEIQRTEQGDSAMYLCASSHPGGGEQYFGPGTRLTVT.

This clone was counted once. The DNA of the CDR3 is TGTGCCAGCTCTCATACAGGGGGAATGAGTACGGCTTCCGAGCAGTACTTC. This codes for CASSHTGGMSTASEQYF. The chain carries TRBV18 and TRBJ2-7; TRBD1 aligns across 8 bases. The CDR3 is made up of 17 amino acids. CDR1 and CDR2 (germline): KGHSH, LQKENI. Germline trimming cut 6 bases from V and 6 bases from J; bases unmatched to any gene: 19.